These 6 T cell receptor beta chains came from one sample sequenced in a study of blood T cell repertoires in COVID-19. Profiled with immunoSEQ multiplex PCR; TCRdb holds only in-frame clones, not every one. There are roughly 200,000 clones in the sample; less than 85% occur only once, and over 6% lies in the top ten. Sequencing input: peripheral blood. The receptors derive from a woman older than 75 with COVID-19, enrolled during active disease.

The gene calls are TRBV2 and TRBJ2-2, with D perhaps matching TRBD2 (7 bases). V dropped 6 bases and J dropped 4 bases, with 15 bases sitting between them. In germline, CDR1 is SNHLY, CDR2 FYNNEI. The CDR3 length is 15 residues. The CDR3 region is CASSRGARGTGELFF. The DNA for the CDR3 is TGTGCCAGCAGCCGGGGGGCCCGGGGCACCGGGGAGCTGTTTTTT.

The chain couples TRBV12-3 or TRBV12-4 to TRBJ1-2; D gene uncertain. The germline V and J ends were trimmed by 0 bases and 8 bases, with 10 bases remaining between them. This CDR3 contains 13 residues. This CDR3 is CASSLAGVLGYTF. Written as DNA, the CDR3 is TGTGCCAGCAGTTTAGCCGGGGTATTAGGCTACACCTTC.

The V and J genes are TRBV5-1 and TRBJ2-1; 10 bases are shared with TRBD2. The CDR3 loop spans 15 amino acids. J lost 6 bases, V lost 2 bases, and 5 bases had no gene match. Germline V CDR1 and CDR2: SGHRS, YFSETQ. CDR3 sequence (DNA): TGCGCCAGCAGCTTAAGCGGGAGGGCCTCCAATGAGCAGTTCTTC. It yields the protein CASSLSGRASNEQFF.

This clone was observed once. The rearrangement uses TRBV13 and TRBJ2-7, with D hard to call. This CDR3 is 14 amino acids long. Trimming cost V 5 bases and J 2 bases, with 13 bases left between them. The germline gives CDR1 PRHDT, CDR2 FYEKMQ (reference sequence). CDR3 nucleotide sequence: TGTGCCAGCAGCCTCCTGAAGAGCACCTACGAGCAGTACTTC. Residues: CASSLLKSTYEQYF.

The chain joins TRBV18 to TRBJ1-3; 7 bases fit TRBD1. V gave up 3 bases and J gave up 4 bases; unmatched junction bases: 6. There are 15 residues in the CDR3. Germline CDR1 reads KGHSH; CDR2 reads LQKENI. The CDR3 sequence: CASSPETGIGNTIYF. The CDR3 DNA sequence: TGTGCCAGCTCACCGGAGACAGGGATCGGAAACACCATATATTTT.

V is TRBV11-3 and J is TRBJ2-2, with 7 bases aligning to TRBD2. CDR1 is SGHNT and CDR2 is YENEEA in the germline V gene. The trim removed 0 bases at V and 5 bases at J, leaving 3 bases unmatched. The CDR3 has 15 residues. In DNA form, the CDR3 reads TGTGCCAGCAGCTTAGAGGGTAGCGGGACCGGGGAGCTGTTTTTT. Its protein product is CASSLEGSGTGELFF.